These 18 T cell receptor beta chains were all obtained from the same sample, sequenced in a study of T cell responses to AZD1222 COVID-19 vaccine. Libraries were prepared by immunoSEQ multiplex PCR; TCRdb keeps only in-frame clonotypes and omits some of them. The data contain about 100,000 clones, about 89% of them singletons. This specimen consisted of peripheral blood, obtained 28 days after the second AZD1222 dose. These receptors were taken from an adult who received the AZD1222 COVID-19 vaccine.

V and J are TRBV9 and TRBJ2-2, with 9 nucleotides matching TRBD2. The CDR3 totals 15 residues. Germline V gene sequence: CDR1 SGDLS, CDR2 YYNGEE. V lost 5 bases, J lost 4 bases, and 6 bases stayed unmatched. CDR3: CASSAVAGVTGELFF. CDR3 bases: TGTGCCAGCAGTGCCGTAGCGGGAGTCACCGGGGAGCTGTTTTTT. Drawing the rest from reference TRBV9 and TRBJ2-2, the complete variable domain is DSGVTQTPKHLITATGQRVTLRCSPRSGDLSVYWYQQSLDQGLQFLIQYYNGEERAKGNILERFSAQQFPDLHSELNLSSLELGDSALYFCASSAVAGVTGELFFGEGSRLTVL.

The chain employs TRBV28 and TRBJ1-2; TRBD1 matches at 8 bases. Germline assignment: CDR1 MDHEN and CDR2 SYDVKM. This CDR3 region has 13 residues. V dropped 6 bases and J dropped 8; count of bases not matched to a gene: 8. The CDR3 sequence is CASSQDRVRGYTF. CDR3 bases: TGTGCCAGCAGCCAGGACAGGGTCCGGGGCTACACCTTC.

The chain links TRBV2 to TRBJ2-1, with 10 bases fitting TRBD2. V shed 2 bases and J 6 bases; nucleotides not matched to a gene: 4. Looked up from germline, CDR1 is SNHLY and CDR2 is FYNNEI. The CDR3 spans 15 residues. Written as DNA, the CDR3 is TGTGCCAGCAGTGAACCACTAGCGGGGATCAATGAGCAGTTCTTC. Translation: CASSEPLAGINEQFF.

The chain employs TRBV27 and TRBJ2-7; 7 bases are shared with TRBD1. V lost 0 bases to trimming and J lost 0 bases; unmatched junction nucleotides: 8. Germline V CDR1 and CDR2: MNHEY, SMNVEV (reference sequence). CDR3 length equals 17 residues. CDR3 loop: CASSLSPGQASSYEQYF. DNA of the CDR3: TGTGCCAGCAGTTTATCGCCCGGACAGGCGAGCTCCTACGAGCAGTACTTC.

The chain recombines TRBV14 with TRBJ2-1; tentative D call: TRBD1 (5 bases). V lost 0 bases and J 2 bases, leaving 8 bases between the germline ends. The CDR3 consists of 15 residues. Per the germline V gene, CDR1 is SGHDN and CDR2 is FVKESK. In nucleotides, the CDR3 is TGTGCCAGCAGCCAAGATGCCAGGGCCTACAATGAGCAGTTCTTC. Translation gives CASSQDARAYNEQFF.

The rearrangement uses TRBV6-5 and TRBJ1-5, with D perhaps TRBD1 (6 bases). There are 15 residues in the CDR3. V lost 6 bases and J lost 2, with 14 bases in between. Germline CDR1 reads MNHEY; CDR2 reads SVGAGI. The CDR3 loop reads CASSLEQGGNQPQHF. The CDR3 DNA follows: TGTGCCAGCAGCCTGGAACAGGGTGGCAATCAGCCCCAGCATTTT.

This chain connects TRBV29-1 to TRBJ2-7; D remains ambiguous. V was trimmed by 6 bases and J by 0 bases, leaving 6 bases between them. The CDR3 totals 11 residues. CDR1 is SQVTM, CDR2 ANQGSEA, per germline. The CDR3 loop is CSVTDSYEQYF. The CDR3 bases are TGCAGCGTGACGGACTCCTACGAGCAGTACTTC.

The V call is TRBV5-6, the J call TRBJ2-1; 10 nucleotides line up with TRBD2. The ends lost 4 bases at V and 7 bases at J; junction bases unmatched: 8. Per the germline V gene, CDR1 is SGHDT and CDR2 is YYEEEE. The CDR3 consists of 15 residues. The CDR3 DNA sequence: TGTGCCAGCAGCCTACTGGGACTAGCGTCAAATGAGCAGTTCTTC. Translating it yields CASSLLGLASNEQFF.

V gene TRBV21-1 combines with J gene TRBJ2-3; TRBD2 is the table's D call and was not checked against the DNA. TRBV21-1 is classified as a pseudogene. The length of the CDR3 is 16 residues. The CDR3 DNA reads as TGTGCCAGCAGCAAAGGGCTAGCGGGTTGGACAGATACGCAGTATTTT. It is translated as CASSKGLAGWTDTQYF.

This clone appeared once. V gene TRBV18 combines with J gene TRBJ1-5; a weak D match, TRBD1 (5 bases). The CDR3 runs 17 residues. From germline, CDR1 is KGHSH and CDR2 LQKENI. V lost 5 bases, J lost 2 bases, and 19 bases lay in between. In DNA, the CDR3 is TGTGCCAGCTCAGACCTCTCCCGGGACCCACGCAATCAGCCCCAGCATTTT. Residues: CASSDLSRDPRNQPQHF. The full variable domain, in which reference TRBV18 and TRBJ1-5 provide the parts outside the CDR3, is NAGVMQNPRHLVRRRGQEARLRCSPMKGHSHVYWYRQLPEEGLKFMVYLQKENIIDESGMPKERFSAEFPKEGPSILRIQQVVRGDSAAYFCASSDLSRDPRNQPQHFGDGTRLSIL.

Here the CDR3 reads CASSAGGTVTDTQYF. The CDR3 bases are TGTGCCAGCAGCGCGGGAGGGACAGTAACAGATACGCAGTATTTT. V and J are TRBV7-2 and TRBJ2-3; 9 nucleotides match TRBD2. The germline gives CDR1 SGHTA, CDR2 FQGNSA. CDR3 length: 15 amino acids. Trimming cost V 5 bases and J 3 bases; bases outside gene matches: 6.

The chain links TRBV27 to TRBJ1-5; 8 bases agree with TRBD1. There are 16 residues in the CDR3. Looked up from germline, CDR1 is MNHEY and CDR2 is SMNVEV (reference sequence). Trimming took 2 bases from V and 3 from J; bases not matched to a gene: 6. CDR3 DNA: TGTGCCAGCAGTTTAGCAGGGGGCGTCGTCAATCAGCCCCAGCATTTT. Residues: CASSLAGGVVNQPQHF.

The chain recombines TRBV9 with TRBJ1-2; 7 nucleotides match TRBD1. This CDR3 has 17 amino acids. Germline V gives CDR1 SGDLS, CDR2 YYNGEE. Germline trimming cut 4 bases from V and 8 bases from J; bases unmatched to any gene: 20. CDR3 region: CASSTSRGRGRREGYTF. In DNA, the CDR3 is TGTGCCAGCAGCACATCGCGAGGGAGGGGGCGTCGGGAGGGCTACACCTTC.

The V and J genes are TRBV4-1 and TRBJ1-4; no definite D call. CDR3 length: 15 amino acids. V dropped 3 bases and J dropped 8 bases, with 16 bases sitting between them. Germline V lookup: CDR1 MGHRA, CDR2 YSYEKL. This chain's CDR3 is CASSQALGDGEKLFF. Written as DNA, the CDR3 is TGCGCCAGCAGCCAGGCCTTGGGAGATGGAGAAAAACTGTTTTTT.

The gene calls are TRBV28 and TRBJ2-5; a possible D gene is TRBD1 (6 bases). V lost 4 bases and J 1 base, leaving 10 bases between the germline ends. CDR3 size: 14 residues. In germline, CDR1 is MDHEN, CDR2 SYDVKM. CDR3 nucleotides: TGTGCCAGCAGTTACCAAGGGGGCCAAGAGACCCAGTACTTC. It encodes CASSYQGGQETQYF.

The chain combines TRBV7-9 with TRBJ2-7; D uncertain. V lost 1 base, J lost 5 bases, and 9 bases lay in between. This CDR3 region has 13 residues. Germline lookup yields CDR1 SEHNR and CDR2 FQNEAQ (reference sequence). The CDR3 sequence is CASSLDPGDEQYF. For the CDR3, the DNA is TGTGCCAGCAGCTTAGATCCGGGCGACGAGCAGTACTTC.

The V gene is TRBV19, the J gene TRBJ2-2, with D uncertain. CDR3 length equals 14 residues. Per the germline V gene, CDR1 is LNHDA and CDR2 is SQIVND (reference sequence). The germline V and J ends were trimmed by 6 bases and 3 bases, with 11 bases remaining between them. Here the CDR3 reads CASSPPPHTGELFF. The CDR3 DNA reads as TGTGCCAGTAGCCCCCCGCCCCACACCGGGGAGCTGTTTTTT.

This chain links TRBV12-3 or TRBV12-4 with TRBJ1-1; maybe TRBD1 (6 bases). Trimming took off 2 bases at V and 4 bases at J, with 8 bases between the two ends. This CDR3 contains 13 residues. In DNA, the CDR3 is TGTGCCAGCAGTTTATACAGGGCCACTGAAGCTTTCTTT. It codes for CASSLYRATEAFF.